Below, one T cell receptor (beta chain) is given with its context. The target antigen is unknown. TCRdb called the RT-PCR reads again in MiXCR, with one record for every CDR3 protein. The table shows some 300,000 distinct CDR3 sequences, with about 20% occurring only once. The record originates from a study of response to subunit inactivated influenza vaccine. Points from the study as a whole: Few new T cells, the authors suggested, are recruited by each seasonal influenza vaccination.

The germline V and J ends were trimmed by 6 bases and 8 bases, with 22 bases remaining between them. Germline lookup yields CDR1 SQVTM and CDR2 ANQGSEA. The CDR3 is 14 residues long. Sequenced here: PBMCs from blood, sampled 21 months after vaccination. This clonotype was obtained from a man between 50 and 70 years old who received an inactivated influenza vaccine. The J gene is TRBJ1-1, the V gene TRBV29-1; perhaps TRBD1 as D (6 bases). The CDR3, as DNA: TGCAGCGTCCAGGGAGACAGGCAACTGGGGGAAGCTTTCTTT. Amino acid sequence: CSVQGDRQLGEAFF.